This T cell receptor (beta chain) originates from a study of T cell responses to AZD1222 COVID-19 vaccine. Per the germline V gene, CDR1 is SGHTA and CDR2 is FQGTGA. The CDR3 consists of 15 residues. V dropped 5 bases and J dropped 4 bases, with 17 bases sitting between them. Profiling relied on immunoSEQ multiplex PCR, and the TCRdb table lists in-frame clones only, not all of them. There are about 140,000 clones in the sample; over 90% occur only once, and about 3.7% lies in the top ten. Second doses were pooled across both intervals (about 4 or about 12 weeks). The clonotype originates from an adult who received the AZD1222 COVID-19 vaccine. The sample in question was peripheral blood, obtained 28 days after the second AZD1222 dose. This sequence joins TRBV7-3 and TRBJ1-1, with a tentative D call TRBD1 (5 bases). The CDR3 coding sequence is TGTGCCAGCAGCCCCGACGGGGGATACTCCACTGAAGCTTTCTTT. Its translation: CASSPDGGYSTEAFF.